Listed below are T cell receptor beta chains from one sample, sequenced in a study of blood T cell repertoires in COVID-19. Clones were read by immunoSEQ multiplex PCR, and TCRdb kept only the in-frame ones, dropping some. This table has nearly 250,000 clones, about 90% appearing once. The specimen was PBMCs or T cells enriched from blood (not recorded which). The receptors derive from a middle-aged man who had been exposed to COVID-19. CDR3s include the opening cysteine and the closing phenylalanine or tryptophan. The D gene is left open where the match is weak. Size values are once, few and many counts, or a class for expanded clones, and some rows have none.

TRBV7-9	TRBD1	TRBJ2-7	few	CASSFHRGEQYF	TGTGCCAGCAGCTTCCACAGGGGTGAGCAGTACTTC
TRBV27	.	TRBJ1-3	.	CASRAAGGNTIYF	TGTGCCAGCAGGGCGGCGGGTGGAAACACCATATATTTT
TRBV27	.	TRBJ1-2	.	CASSPRVYSILYGYTF	TGTGCCAGCAGCCCTCGAGTCTATTCTATCCTCTATGGCTACACCTTC
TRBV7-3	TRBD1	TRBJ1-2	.	CASSLSGGYGYTF	TGTGCCAGCAGCTTATCAGGGGGGTATGGCTACACCTTC
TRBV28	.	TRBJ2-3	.	CASIGGPGGTDTQYF	TGTGCCAGCATAGGAGGCCCAGGGGGCACAGATACGCAGTATTTT
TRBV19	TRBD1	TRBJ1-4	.	CASSIQGANEKLFF	TGTGCCAGTAGTATACAGGGGGCTAATGAAAAACTGTTTTTT
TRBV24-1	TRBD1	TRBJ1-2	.	CATSASGGFFGYTF	TGTGCCACCAGTGCCTCAGGGGGGTTTTTTGGCTACACCTTC
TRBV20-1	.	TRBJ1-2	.	CSASHTVNYGYTF	TGCAGTGCTAGTCACACCGTAAACTATGGCTACACCTTC
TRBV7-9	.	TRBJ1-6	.	CASSLSLSPLHF	TGTGCCAGCAGCTTATCTCTTTCACCCCTCCACTTT
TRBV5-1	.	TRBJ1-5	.	CASSPGLPINNQPQHF	TGCGCCAGCAGCCCGGGACTGCCGATCAACAATCAGCCCCAGCATTTT
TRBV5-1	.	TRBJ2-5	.	CASSLARLRGETQYF	TGCGCCAGCAGCTTGGCCCGACTCAGGGGAGAGACCCAGTACTTC
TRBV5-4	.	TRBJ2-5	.	CASSTGDQETQYF	TGTGCCAGCAGCACGGGAGATCAAGAGACCCAGTACTTC
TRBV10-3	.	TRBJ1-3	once	CAIINSSLLSGNTIYF	TGTGCCATCATCAACAGTTCCTTGCTCTCTGGAAACACCATATATTTT
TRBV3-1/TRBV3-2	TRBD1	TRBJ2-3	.	CASSIRQGAGDTQYF	TGTGCCAGCAGCATTCGACAGGGGGCCGGAGATACGCAGTATTTT
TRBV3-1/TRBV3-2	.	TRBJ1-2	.	CASSQDLLLEGTF	TGTGCCAGCAGCCAAGATCTTCTCCTAGAAGGCACCTTC
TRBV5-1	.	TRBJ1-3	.	CASRGAGNTIYF	TGCGCCAGCAGGGGAGCTGGAAACACCATATATTTT
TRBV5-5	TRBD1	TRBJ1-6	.	CASSLASGQGSPLHF	TGTGCCAGCAGCTTGGCGTCGGGACAGGGATCACCCCTCCACTTT
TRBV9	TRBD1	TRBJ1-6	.	CASSARDSSSYNSPLHF	TGTGCCAGCAGCGCGAGGGACAGTAGCTCCTATAATTCACCCCTCCACTTT
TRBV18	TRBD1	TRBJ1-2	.	CASLSDRGAYGYTF	TGTGCCAGCTTATCCGACAGGGGGGCTTATGGCTACACCTTC
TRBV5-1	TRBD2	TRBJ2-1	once	CASSPPGTSGMDEQFF	TGCGCCAGCAGCCCCCCCGGGACTAGCGGGATGGATGAGCAGTTCTTC
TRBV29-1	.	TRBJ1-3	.	CSVGEGQGNTIYF	TGCAGCGTTGGAGAGGGGCAGGGAAACACCATATATTTT
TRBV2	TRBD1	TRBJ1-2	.	CASCRDRTNYGYTF	TGTGCCAGCTGCCGGGACAGGACAAACTATGGCTACACCTTC
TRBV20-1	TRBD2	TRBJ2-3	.	CSASPRGSPTDTQYF	TGCAGTGCTAGTCCCCGCGGGAGCCCCACAGATACGCAGTATTTT
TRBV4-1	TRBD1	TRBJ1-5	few	CASSQGHRTGGGVSQPQHF	TGCGCCAGCAGCCAAGGCCACAGGACAGGGGGAGGTGTAAGTCAGCCCCAGCATTTT
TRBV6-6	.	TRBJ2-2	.	CASSPSGQGELFF	TGTGCCAGCAGTCCGTCAGGACAGGGGGAGCTGTTTTTT
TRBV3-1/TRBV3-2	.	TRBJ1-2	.	CASSHPTGQGSGYTF	TGTGCCAGCAGCCATCCGACCGGGCAGGGGAGTGGCTACACCTTC
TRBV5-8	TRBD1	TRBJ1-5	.	CASSSYTGTESHSNQPQHF	TGTGCCAGCAGCTCTTATACCGGGACAGAATCACATAGCAATCAGCCCCAGCATTTT
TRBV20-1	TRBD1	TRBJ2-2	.	CSASSLSRGSDTGELFF	TGCAGTGCTAGTAGTTTGAGCAGGGGGTCGGACACCGGGGAGCTGTTTTTT
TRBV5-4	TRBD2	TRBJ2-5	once	CASSLVAGSKETQYF	TGTGCCAGCAGCTTGGTAGCGGGGAGCAAAGAGACCCAGTACTTC
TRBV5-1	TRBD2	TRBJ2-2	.	CASGRNLAGGRTGELFF	TGCGCCAGCGGCCGCAACTTAGCGGGAGGGCGAACCGGGGAGCTGTTTTTT
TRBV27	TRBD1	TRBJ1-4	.	CASRLTGTVGEKLFF	TGTGCCAGCAGACTAACAGGGACAGTAGGGGAAAAACTGTTTTTT
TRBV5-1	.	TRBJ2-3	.	CASSPAGASTDTQYF	TGCGCCAGCAGCCCGGCAGGGGCCAGCACAGATACGCAGTATTTT
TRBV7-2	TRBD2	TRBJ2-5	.	CASSSNSAGGYETQYF	TGTGCCAGCAGCAGTAATTCAGCGGGGGGGTATGAGACCCAGTACTTC
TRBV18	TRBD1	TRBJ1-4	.	CASSPPTGATNEKLFF	TGTGCCAGCTCCCCCCCGACAGGGGCAACTAATGAAAAACTGTTTTTT
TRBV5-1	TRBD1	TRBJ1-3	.	CASSLAGTGVGNTIYF	TGCGCCAGCAGCTTGGCCGGGACAGGGGTCGGAAACACCATATATTTT
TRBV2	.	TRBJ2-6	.	CASSVTSSGANVLTF	TGTGCCAGCAGTGTAACAAGCTCTGGGGCCAACGTCCTGACTTTC
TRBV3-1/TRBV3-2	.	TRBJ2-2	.	CASSQGRGNTGELFF	TGTGCCAGCAGCCAAGGGAGGGGCAACACCGGGGAGCTGTTTTTT
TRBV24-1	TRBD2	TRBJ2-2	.	CATSDLRSGRANTGELFF	TGTGCCACCAGTGATTTAAGGAGCGGGAGGGCGAACACCGGGGAGCTGTTTTTT
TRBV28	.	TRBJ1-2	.	CASSLSDAGSNYGYTF	TGTGCCAGCAGCTTGAGCGACGCGGGGAGTAACTATGGCTACACCTTC
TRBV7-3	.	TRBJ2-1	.	CASSPGWTVNEQFF	TGTGCCAGCAGCCCAGGGTGGACAGTTAATGAGCAGTTCTTC
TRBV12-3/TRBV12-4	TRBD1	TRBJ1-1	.	CASSLGQGAFF	TGTGCCAGCAGTTTAGGACAGGGGGCTTTCTTT
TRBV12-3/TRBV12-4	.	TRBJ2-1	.	CASSLNRDNEQFF	TGTGCCAGCAGTTTAAACAGAGACAATGAGCAGTTCTTC
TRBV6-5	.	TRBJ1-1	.	CAALNGRPANTEAFF	TGTGCCGCACTTAACGGGAGACCTGCGAACACTGAAGCTTTCTTT
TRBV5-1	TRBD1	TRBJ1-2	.	CASSMTGGNYGYTF	TGCGCCAGCAGCATGACAGGGGGGAACTATGGCTACACCTTC
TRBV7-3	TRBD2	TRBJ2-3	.	CASSLTPTTPGGDTQYF	TGTGCCAGCAGCTTAACGCCGACTACACCCGGGGGGGATACGCAGTATTTT
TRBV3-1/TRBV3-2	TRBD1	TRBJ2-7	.	CASSPTRTGDYEQYF	TGTGCCAGCAGCCCCACCAGGACAGGGGACTACGAGCAGTACTTC
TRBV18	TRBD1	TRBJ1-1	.	CASSPDRATEAFF	TGTGCCAGCTCACCAGACAGGGCCACTGAAGCTTTCTTT
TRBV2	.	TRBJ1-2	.	CASSAIQAYGYTF	TGTGCCAGCAGTGCAATACAGGCCTATGGCTACACCTTC
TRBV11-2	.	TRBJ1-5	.	CASSSQQGMPQHF	TGTGCCAGCAGCTCCCAGCAGGGGATGCCCCAGCATTTT
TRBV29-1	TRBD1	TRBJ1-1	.	CSVEDLGGKLEAFF	TGCAGCGTTGAAGATCTAGGGGGCAAGCTTGAAGCTTTCTTT
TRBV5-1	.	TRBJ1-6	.	CASSWQGPIDNSPLHF	TGCGCCAGCAGCTGGCAGGGCCCCATCGATAATTCACCCCTCCACTTT
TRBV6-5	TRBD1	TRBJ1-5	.	CASRGRTGRNQPQHF	TGTGCCAGCAGGGGTCGGACAGGCCGCAATCAGCCCCAGCATTTT
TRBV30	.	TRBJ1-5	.	CAWGYQDNQPQHF	TGTGCCTGGGGCTATCAGGACAATCAGCCCCAGCATTTT
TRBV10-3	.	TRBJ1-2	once	CAISRAQGNGYTF	TGTGCCATCAGTCGGGCCCAGGGAAATGGCTACACCTTC
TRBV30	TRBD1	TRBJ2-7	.	CAWSTTGQGKPYEQYF	TGTGCCTGGAGTACAACAGGACAGGGTAAGCCCTACGAGCAGTACTTC